Listed below are T cell receptor beta chains from one sample, sequenced in a study of cytomegalovirus exposure and HLA in healthy donors. The repertoire was sequenced with immunoSEQ multiplex PCR; TCRdb's copy has only in-frame clones and lacks some. The sample has 150,000 to 180,000 clones, approximately 74% seen once. The sample comprised PBMCs. These receptors were obtained from a man between 18 and 29 years old in good health and CMV-seronegative. CDR3s include the opening cysteine and the closing phenylalanine or tryptophan. Clone size is stated in some rows and not others, as once, few, many or a class when expanded.

TRBJ1-3	NA	TRBV10-2	CASSEWTDSGNTIYF
TRBJ1-3	few	TRBV2	CASTGLSGNTIYF
TRBJ1-4	NA	TRBV6-5	CASSWGDRVIEKLFF
TRBJ1-5	once	TRBV18	CASSPTGGQPQHF
TRBJ1-4	NA	TRBV2	CASDAGLRSEKLFF
TRBJ1-2	NA	TRBV2	CASSLSREYGYTF
NA	NA	TRBV4-1	CASRDPRDRDYEQYF
TRBJ1-5	NA	TRBV7-9	CASSLNTGFQPQHF
TRBJ2-5	NA	TRBV5-4	CASSGGGAGGETQYF
TRBJ1-5	NA	TRBV19	CASSRGQSHQPQHF
TRBJ1-2	few	TRBV4-1	CASSQASRQDGYTF
TRBJ2-5	NA	TRBV7-9	CASSLGLAGVETQYF
TRBJ2-3	NA	TRBV27	CASTTGGHTQYF
TRBJ2-1	NA	TRBV19	CASSIRTGQMWQFF
TRBJ1-4	NA	TRBV28	CASMVEAARGKLFF